This TCR beta chain was profiled in a study of cytomegalovirus exposure and HLA in healthy donors. General observations from the study: Overall, approximately 150 TCR beta chains were annotated as cytomegalovirus-associated. Later, an analysis found that common viral pathogens appeared to be linked with several of the most significant clusters.

The PCR ran on 60 Vbeta and 13 Jbeta primers. Sequencing used immunoSEQ multiplex PCR; TCRdb keeps in-frame clones, though not all of them. In the table there are some 180,000 clones, roughly three quarters of which are singletons. The CDR3 sequence is 13 residues long. Germline V gene data show CDR1 as MNHNS and CDR2 as SASEGT. The V and J ends lost 8 bases and 6 bases respectively, with 17 bases between them. Regarding this clone: The antigen remains undetermined.

Input material: PBMCs. This sequence originates from a woman in her 30s in good health and CMV-seropositive. The chain combines TRBV6-1 with TRBJ2-7, with D unresolved. In DNA form, the CDR3 reads TGTGCCAGCGCCAGATCCTCGCCACCCGAGCAGTACTTC. Protein product: CASARSSPPEQYF.